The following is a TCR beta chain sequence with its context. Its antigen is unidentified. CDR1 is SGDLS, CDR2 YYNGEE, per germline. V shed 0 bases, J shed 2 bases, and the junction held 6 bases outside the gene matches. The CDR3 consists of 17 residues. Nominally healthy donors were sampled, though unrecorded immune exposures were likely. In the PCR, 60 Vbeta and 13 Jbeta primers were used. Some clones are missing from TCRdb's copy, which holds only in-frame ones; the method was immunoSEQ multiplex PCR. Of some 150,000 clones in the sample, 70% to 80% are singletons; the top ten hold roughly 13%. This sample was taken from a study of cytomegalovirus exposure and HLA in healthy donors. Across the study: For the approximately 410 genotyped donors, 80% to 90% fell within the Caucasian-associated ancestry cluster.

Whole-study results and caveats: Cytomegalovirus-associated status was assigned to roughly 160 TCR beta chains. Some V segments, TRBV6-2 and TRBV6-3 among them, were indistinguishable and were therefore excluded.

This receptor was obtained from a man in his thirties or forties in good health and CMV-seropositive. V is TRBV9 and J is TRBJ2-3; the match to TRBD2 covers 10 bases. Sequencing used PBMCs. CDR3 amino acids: CASSVAGSGRFTDTQYF. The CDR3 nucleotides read TGTGCCAGCAGCGTAGCGGGTAGCGGGAGGTTCACAGATACGCAGTATTTT.